This TCR delta chain was found in a study of delta chains in infants with herpesvirus infections (dated by TCRdb to 2022 to 2025). Notes on the research overall: From birth, the study prospectively followed a Ugandan infant birth cohort to characterize gammadelta T cell responses to primary cytomegalovirus (CMV) infection. A public fetal Vdelta1/Vgamma8 gammadelta TCR clonotype was searched for in infants infected with CMV after birth. From PBMC, gammadelta TCRs were sequenced for around 19 CMV-infected infants (one congenitally infected) and eight or nine CMV-uninfected infants who had sufficient sample available. By approximate age, the infant blood samples fell into groups of 1.5, 4, 8 and 12 months. Belgian fetal and cord blood gammadelta TCR data that had been published previously were included solely for comparison and were not produced in this cohort.

The paper's findings and limits, for the study overall: The public Vdelta1 clonotype appeared in 4 of 18 CMV-infected infants: three infected postnatally before 120 days of age, plus the congenitally infected infant. The authors noted a small sample size and no race- or environment-matched controls, since nearly all Ugandans acquire CMV before adulthood. The frequency of the public clonotype among Vdelta1 cells appeared to be inversely correlated with age at infection and fell quickly, apparently not lasting beyond around two months. Presence of the public clonotype at levels below the detection limit might still occur in CMV-uninfected infants. Detection of the public clonotype was limited to the first time point after infection, and the public clonotype was not found in uninfected infants or in infants infected after 120 days.

As concerns this clone: Its specific antigen is unknown. This likely traces to a read error, being one base from a far larger clone.

Library preparation used RT-PCR. PBMC RNA was reverse transcribed with SuperScript II using gamma-chain- and delta-chain-specific primers to generate TCR cDNA. cDNA was purified with AMPure XP beads, amplified, and indexed with Illumina adapters using the Nextera XT Index Kit. Sequencing of the gammadelta TCR libraries was done on an Illumina MiSeq using a V2 300-cycle kit. The paper's processing steps were these. Using MiXCR v2.1.12, CDR3 sequences were assembled, and reads were mapped onto D, J and V genes obtained from GenBank. VDJtools v1.2.1 was used to analyze the repertoires of the CDR3 clonotypes. In TCRdb, clones were called once more from the public reads by CATT, and rows of identical DNA were later combined. The authors' filters were not applied to this entry. Counted in this sample were approximately 860 delta-chain clones; about a third of them appeared once. The ten biggest clones cover roughly an eighth of the sample.

Pregnant women getting prenatal care were recruited in Kampala, Uganda, and their infants were enrolled; maternal HIV status had to be documented. Families received weekly visits, and collection of infant clinical information, oral swabs and peripheral blood began at 6 weeks of age and continued every 4 months after that. Blood was drawn into heparin tubes, and PBMC were isolated via Ficoll-Paque density gradient centrifugation and then cryopreserved. CDR3 length: 21 amino acids, cysteine to phenylalanine. Here the CDR3 DNA is all that survives: 63 bases in frame from base 1. CDR1 and CDR2, per the germline V gene, are TSWWSYY and QGS.

Sample: peripheral blood, taken at time point 1 of longitudinal follow-up. This receptor was obtained from a human donor who was a Ugandan infant, either HIV-exposed or HIV-unexposed (not recorded which). The sequence joins TRDV1 to TRDJ1; D gene: possibly TRDD3, on 6 matching bases. CDR3 protein: CALGELGSVPLTWIPTDKPIF. Here is the DNA: TGTGCTCTTGGGGAACTAGGATCGGTCCCTCTTACATGGATACCCACCGATAAACCCATCTTT.